The 10 T cell receptor beta chains listed next were all sequenced from one sample in a study of OX40 agonist ivuxolimab in advanced cancers. Some clones are missing from TCRdb's copy, which holds only in-frame ones; the method was immunoSEQ multiplex PCR. The sample records about 50,000 clones, 82% being singletons. The sample was CD4+ or CD8+ T cells sorted from blood, taken in a trial of the OX40 agonist ivuxolimab. These receptors all come from an adult with an advanced solid tumor such as melanoma, head and neck, liver or kidney cancer.

The genes are TRBV7-8 and TRBJ1-1; 7 positions match TRBD1. The CDR3 extends over 13 amino acids. The V and J ends lost 7 bases and 2 bases, in that order; junction bases with no gene match: 4. The germline V gene encodes CDR1 SGHVS and CDR2 FQNEAQ. The CDR3 region is CASKRDSNTEAFF. For the CDR3, the DNA is TGTGCCAGCAAGCGGGACAGTAACACTGAAGCTTTCTTT.

The rearrangement uses TRBV18 and TRBJ2-7; TRBD1 aligns across 10 bases. The CDR3 length is 15 residues. The germline gives CDR1 KGHSH, CDR2 LQKENI. The V gene end was trimmed by 5 bases and the J gene end by 7 bases; junction bases not matched to a gene: 11. CDR3: CASSFNRDRGGEQYF. CDR3 nucleotide sequence: TGTGCCAGCTCATTTAACCGGGACAGGGGAGGTGAGCAGTACTTC.

The chain combines TRBV6-5 with TRBJ2-3; tentatively, D is TRBD2 (5 bases). V lost 7 bases, J lost 2 bases, and 10 bases lay in between. Germline V gene lookup returns CDR1 MNHEY and CDR2 SVGAGI. This CDR3 has 13 residues. In DNA form, the CDR3 reads TGTGCCAGCACCGGGGATTACACAGATACGCAGTATTTT. Translated, it gives CASTGDYTDTQYF.

The chain has TRBV7-2 and TRBJ2-7, with 8 positions matching TRBD1. Losses at the gene ends were 5 bases for V and 5 bases for J; bases not matched to a gene: 11. Germline loops: CDR1 SGHTA, CDR2 FQGNSA. This CDR3 has 15 amino acids. The CDR3 DNA sequence: TGTGCCAGCAGCCCCGCCTTGGGACAGGACCACGAGCAGTACTTC. This gives the protein CASSPALGQDHEQYF.

This clone appeared a single time. The gene calls are TRBV28 and TRBJ1-2, with 7 bases aligning to TRBD1. V gave up 6 bases and J gave up 5 bases; unmatched junction bases: 6. Germline CDR1 reads MDHEN; CDR2 reads SYDVKM. This CDR3 is built from 13 residues. The CDR3 region has the DNA TGTGCCAGCAGAACATTGACAGGGTATGGCTACACCTTC. Its translation is CASRTLTGYGYTF.

V is TRBV5-1 and J is TRBJ1-2; the D is unclear. This CDR3 has 14 residues. The V gene lost 4 bases and the J gene lost 4 bases, with 14 bases spanning the gap. CDR1 and CDR2 (germline): SGHRS, YFSETQ. CDR3 sequence (DNA): TGCGCCAGCAGCCCCACGGGCAGTCTCTATGGCTACACCTTC. This codes for CASSPTGSLYGYTF.

The rearrangement links TRBV27 to TRBJ1-4, with 10 bases that match TRBD1. With V trimmed by 0 bases and J by 10 bases, 5 bases remained unmatched. CDR3 size: 15 residues. Per the germline V gene, CDR1 is MNHEY and CDR2 is SMNVEV (reference sequence). Here the CDR3 DNA reads TGTGCCAGCAGTTTATCGACAGGGGGCAGGGGAAAACTGTTTTTT. Translating it yields CASSLSTGGRGKLFF.

V is TRBV27 and J is TRBJ2-7; TRBD1 might be the D (5 bases). The germline V gene encodes CDR1 MNHEY and CDR2 SMNVEV (reference sequence). The CDR3 is 14 residues long. V was cut by 2 bases and J by 0 bases, with 8 bases left in between. DNA of the CDR3: TGTGCCAGCAGTTTAGTCCAGGGCTCCTACGAGCAGTACTTC. This sequence encodes CASSLVQGSYEQYF.

The genes are TRBV7-9 and TRBJ1-5; D remains unclear. There are 13 residues in the CDR3. Germline CDR1 is SEHNR and CDR2 is FQNEAQ (reference sequence). V lost 3 bases, J lost 1 base, and 4 bases lay in between. The CDR3 sequence: CASSFRSNQPQHF. CDR3 in DNA: TGTGCCAGCAGCTTTCGGAGCAATCAGCCCCAGCATTTT.

This clone occurred a few times. The rearrangement links TRBV6-1 to TRBJ1-2; TRBD1 might be the D (6 bases). V lost 4 bases and J lost 6, with 9 bases in between. The CDR3 sequence is 12 residues long. Germline assignment: CDR1 MNHNS and CDR2 SASEGT. This CDR3 reads CASSVGADGYTF. In DNA, the CDR3 is TGTGCCAGCAGTGTGGGGGCGGATGGCTACACCTTC.